Listed here are 21 T cell receptor beta chains from one sample, sequenced in a study of memory CD4+ T cells and cytomegalovirus serostatus. The sort gate was single viable CD3+CD4+CD8-CD45RO+ cells for memory CD4+ T cells. The protocol was immunoSEQ multiplex PCR, while the TCRdb copy is restricted to in-frame clones and leaves out a portion. The sample consists of around 50,000 clones, 75% to 85% of them appearing once. The sequenced sample was memory CD4+ T cells from blood. These receptors were obtained from an adult in good health and CMV-seronegative.

The J gene is TRBJ2-1, the V gene TRBV11-3; 9 bases line up with TRBD2. The V segment lost 0 bases and the J segment 4 bases; nucleotides outside the gene matches: 1. CDR1 is SGHNT and CDR2 is YENEEA in the germline V gene. CDR3 length: 15 residues. DNA for the CDR3: TGTGCCAGCAGCTTAGAAACTAGCGGGTACAATGAGCAGTTCTTC. It encodes CASSLETSGYNEQFF.

V usage is TRBV5-1 and J usage is TRBJ2-5; 7 nucleotides line up with TRBD2. Trimming removed 4 bases from V and 4 bases from J; junction bases left unmatched: 4. CDR3 length equals 13 residues. Germline V gene sequence: CDR1 SGHRS, CDR2 YFSETQ. As DNA, the CDR3 is TGCGCCAGCAGCCCTGGGGGGGGAGAGACCCAGTACTTC. It is translated as CASSPGGGETQYF.

This clone was seen more than once but under ten times. V usage is TRBV19 and J usage is TRBJ1-5, with no clear D. Germline V gene lookup returns CDR1 LNHDA and CDR2 SQIVND (reference sequence). The CDR3 consists of 16 residues. Trimming shortened V by 4 bases and J by 0 bases, and 13 bases separated the two germline ends. DNA for the CDR3: TGTGCCAGTAGTACAGGAGCAAGTTATAGCAATCAGCCCCAGCATTTT. Protein: CASSTGASYSNQPQHF. Full variable domain (remainder filled in from reference TRBV19 and TRBJ1-5): DGGITQSPKYLFRKEGQNVTLSCEQNLNHDAMYWYRQDPGQGLRLIYYSQIVNDFQKGDIAEGYSVSREKKESFPLTVTSAQKNPTAFYLCASSTGASYSNQPQHFGDGTRLSIL.

The genes are TRBV29-1 and TRBJ2-5, with 7 bases matching TRBD2. Germline CDR1 and CDR2: SQVTM and ANQGSEA. The length of the CDR3 is 14 residues. Trimming at V came to 7 bases and at J to 1 base, leaving 9 bases not matched to a gene. DNA of the CDR3: TGCAGCGCCGCCGGGTCTAGCGGCCAAGAGACCCAGTACTTC. This encodes CSAAGSSGQETQYF.

The V and J genes are TRBV7-9 and TRBJ1-5; 11 bases match TRBD1. In germline, CDR1 is SEHNR, CDR2 FQNEAQ (reference sequence). CDR3 length: 17 amino acids. Unmatched junction bases numbered 8, after V lost 3 bases and J lost 4 bases. CDR3 in amino acids: CASSLSIGTGGNQPQHF. The CDR3 DNA reads TGTGCCAGCAGCTTGTCAATTGGGACAGGGGGTAATCAGCCCCAGCATTTT.

The CDR3: CASSLEALQQGVDGYTF. As DNA, the CDR3 is TGTGCCAGCAGCTTAGAGGCCCTACAACAGGGGGTAGATGGCTACACCTTC. The chain uses TRBV13 and TRBJ1-2; TRBD1 matches at 8 bases. There are 17 residues in the CDR3. V shed 1 base and J 6 bases; nucleotides not matched to a gene: 13. The germline CDR1 and CDR2 sequences are PRHDT and FYEKMQ (reference sequence). The full variable domain, with the rest looked up from reference TRBV13 and TRBJ1-2, is AAGVIQSPRHLIKEKRETATLKCYPIPRHDTVYWYQQGPGQDPQFLISFYEKMQSDKGSIPDRFSAQQFSDYHSELNMSSLELGDSALYFCASSLEALQQGVDGYTFGSGTRLTVV.

The chain couples TRBV6-1 to TRBJ1-5, with D perhaps matching TRBD1 (5 bases). V lost 2 bases and J lost 3, with 11 bases in between. The germline V gene has CDR1 MNHNS and CDR2 SASEGT. CDR3 length: 15 residues. CDR3 amino acids: CASSEYGHFNQPQHF. CDR3 nucleotide sequence: TGTGCCAGCAGTGAATACGGACACTTCAATCAGCCCCAGCATTTT.

This chain joins TRBV2 and TRBJ2-4, with TRBD1 matching over 8 bases. CDR3 length: 15 residues. Unmatched junction bases numbered 10, after V lost 8 bases and J lost 4 bases. Germline V CDR1 and CDR2: SNHLY, FYNNEI. The CDR3 nucleotides are TGTGCCAGCCGGGCGGGACAGGCCACTAAAAACATTCAGTACTTC. It yields the protein CASRAGQATKNIQYF.

V usage is TRBV9 and J usage is TRBJ2-3, with 7 nucleotides matching TRBD2. The CDR3 totals 16 residues. Germline CDR1 is SGDLS and CDR2 is YYNGEE. V lost 0 bases, J lost 2 bases, and 6 bases stayed unmatched. CDR3 amino acids: CASSVGASGPTDTQYF. The DNA of the CDR3 is TGTGCCAGCAGCGTAGGGGCTAGCGGACCCACAGATACGCAGTATTTT.

CDR3 sequence: CASSSIGHIFSYEQYF. DNA of the CDR3: TGTGCCAGCAGTTCGATCGGACATATCTTCTCCTACGAGCAGTACTTC. This rearrangement joins TRBV27 to TRBJ2-7, with D maybe TRBD1 (5 bases). CDR1 MNHEY and CDR2 SMNVEV come from the germline V gene (reference sequence). Trimming removed 4 bases at V and 0 bases at J, with 16 bases between. This CDR3 has 16 residues.

The chain employs TRBV21-1 and TRBJ2-3; the table's D call, TRBD2, has no DNA check behind it. TRBV21-1 is annotated as a pseudogene. The CDR3 consists of 16 residues. CDR3 in amino acids: CARLFHLPSSTDTQYF. CDR3 DNA: TGTGCCAGACTATTTCACTTGCCTTCTAGCACAGATACGCAGTATTTT.

This rearrangement joins TRBV6-1 to TRBJ2-2, with D possibly being TRBD1 or TRBD2 (5 bases each). V was shortened by 3 bases and J by 6 bases, with 8 bases between the two germline ends. Germline V gives CDR1 MNHNS, CDR2 SASEGT. The CDR3 is made up of 13 amino acids. The CDR3 reads CASSEGVSGELFF. The CDR3 DNA follows: TGTGCCAGCAGTGAGGGGGTGTCCGGGGAGCTGTTTTTT.

The chain links TRBV19 to TRBJ2-6, with TRBD1 matching 7 bases. V shed 9 bases and J 2 bases; nucleotides not matched to a gene: 1. The CDR3 is 13 residues long. The V gene's germline CDR1 is LNHDA and CDR2 SQIVND (reference sequence). The CDR3 loop is CASRGTGANVLTF. The CDR3 DNA is TGTGCCAGCAGGGGGACTGGGGCCAACGTCCTGACTTTC.

V usage is TRBV10-1 and J usage is TRBJ2-7; perhaps TRBD1 as D (6 bases). V shed 1 base and J shed 7 bases, with 14 bases lying between them. In germline, CDR1 is WNHNN, CDR2 SYGVQD (reference sequence). This CDR3 has 14 amino acids. The CDR3: CASSEFRQGIEQYF. The DNA of the CDR3 is TGCGCCAGCAGTGAGTTCCGTCAGGGGATAGAGCAGTACTTC.

The CDR3 coding sequence is TGTGCCAGCAGTCCGACGAGAGCGGGAGGGCCCTCCAATGAGCAGTTCTTC. Translating gives CASSPTRAGGPSNEQFF. The chain links TRBV27 to TRBJ2-1, with TRBD2 matching over 10 bases. Germline trimming cut 5 bases from V and 6 bases from J; bases unmatched to any gene: 13. Germline assignment: CDR1 MNHEY and CDR2 SMNVEV (reference sequence). This CDR3 contains 17 residues.

The chain links TRBV28 to TRBJ2-3; 7 nucleotides align to TRBD1. CDR3 length equals 14 residues. Germline-derived CDR1 and CDR2 are MDHEN and SYDVKM. Unmatched junction bases numbered 3, after V lost 2 bases and J lost 4 bases. CDR3 residues: CASSLDQGADTQYF. CDR3 nucleotide sequence: TGTGCCAGCAGTTTAGATCAGGGGGCAGATACGCAGTATTTT.

This chain links TRBV18 with TRBJ2-7; D remains ambiguous. Between the trimmed V and J ends, which lost 3 bases and 3 bases, there was a span of 12 bases. From germline, CDR1 is KGHSH and CDR2 LQKENI. CDR3 length equals 14 residues. The CDR3 loop reads CASSPSTDGYEQYF. CDR3 DNA sequence: TGTGCCAGCTCACCTTCCACGGACGGCTACGAGCAGTACTTC.

This clone was detected a few times. J is TRBJ2-7 and V is TRBV2; 10 bases align to TRBD1. V lost 6 bases and J lost 3; bases outside the gene matches: 5. The V gene's germline CDR1 is SNHLY and CDR2 FYNNEI. This CDR3 comprises 14 residues. In DNA, the CDR3 is TGTGCCAGCAGAAGACAGGGGGCAAGCTACGAGCAGTACTTC. Residues: CASRRQGASYEQYF.

This chain connects TRBV2 to TRBJ1-2; D gene unclear. Trimming cost V 4 bases and J 0 bases, with 6 bases left between them. Germline V CDR1 and CDR2: SNHLY, FYNNEI. The CDR3 totals 13 residues. CDR3: CASSAAPNYGYTF. Written as DNA, the CDR3 is TGTGCCAGCAGTGCAGCTCCTAACTATGGCTACACCTTC.

The V and J genes are TRBV19 and TRBJ1-5; D is perhaps TRBD1 (5 bases). V lost 8 bases to trimming and J lost 6 bases, with 23 bases between them. CDR3 length: 16 residues. Germline lookup yields CDR1 LNHDA and CDR2 SQIVND (reference sequence). The CDR3 reads CASRSERQGEFQPQHF. DNA for the CDR3: TGTGCCAGTCGCTCGGAAAGGCAGGGAGAGTTTCAGCCCCAGCATTTT.

V gene TRBV5-5 combines with J gene TRBJ2-7, with 9 bases matching TRBD2. Germline V CDR1 and CDR2: SGHKS, YYEKEE (reference sequence). The CDR3 has 14 residues. V lost 4 bases to trimming and J lost 0 bases; unmatched junction nucleotides: 2. Here the CDR3 DNA reads TGTGCCAGCAGCGTTAGCGGGAGCTCCTACGAGCAGTACTTC. This translates into CASSVSGSSYEQYF.